This TCR beta chain is drawn from a study of siplizumab effects on memory and regulatory T cells. The study's findings and limits: Sequences below about 10^-5 frequency were poorly captured. As a result, only a minor fraction of alloreactive clones mapped to unstimulated subsets. Suppressive function of proliferating Tregs from siplizumab cultures was not confirmed. Naive T cells were seen as more diverse than memory cells and as major alloresponse contributors.

Turning to this clone: Antigen: not known.

Clones were read by immunoSEQ multiplex PCR, and TCRdb kept only the in-frame ones, dropping some. The sample has 9,200 or so clones; over 60% are singletons. For a few donor pairs, CD4+ naive/memory and CD8+ naive/effector-memory/TEMRA unstimulated subsets were also sequenced. Germline-derived CDR1 and CDR2 are SGHTA and FQGNSA. V dropped 5 bases and J dropped 4 bases, with 15 bases sitting between them. The CDR3 runs to 15 residues. Sequencing was carried out using effector memory CD8+ T cells sorted from blood. Indicated subset: unstimulated CD8+ effector memory T cells. This clonotype was sampled from a human donor in good health. This chain links TRBV7-2 with TRBJ2-1, with TRBD2 as a possible D gene (5 bases). The CDR3 region is CASSLWSGPYNEQFF. CDR3 sequence (DNA): TGTGCCAGCAGCCTCTGGAGCGGCCCTTACAATGAGCAGTTCTTC.